Here is one T cell receptor (beta chain) with its context. Time point in this sample: baseline pretreatment blood. Indicated treatment: 15 Gy SBRT to primary tumor, nephrectomy 4 weeks later. V dropped 5 bases and J dropped 2 bases, with 12 bases sitting between them. The germline V gene encodes CDR1 MNHNS and CDR2 SASEGT. This CDR3 has 15 amino acids. This sample is drawn from a study of radiation and T cells in renal cell carcinoma. Profiling relied on immunoSEQ multiplex PCR, and the TCRdb table lists in-frame clones only, not all of them. The table has some 95,000 clones, around nine tenths seen once; the top ten hold around 7.9%.

The receptor was derived from a man aged 45-65 years with renal cell carcinoma. V gene TRBV6-1 combines with J gene TRBJ2-2; D gene unclear. The sample consisted of blood, taken from a patient whose treatment included radiotherapy and nephrectomy. The CDR3 spells CASSTRKFNTGELFF. The CDR3 nucleotides are TGTGCCAGCAGTACCCGGAAGTTTAACACCGGGGAGCTGTTTTTT.